Detailed here is one T cell receptor (beta chain). The antigen remains unidentified. The CDR3 covers 12 residues. V was pared by 6 bases and J by 5 bases, with 10 bases between. In germline, CDR1 is LGHNT, CDR2 FRNRAP. These data originate in a study of shared clonotypes between healthy human individuals. The study, taken as a whole, reports: It was the non-shared clonotypes that had lower generation probabilities than clonotypes shared by all four donors.

This table comes from immunoSEQ multiplex PCR, and its TCRdb copy is limited to in-frame clones, with some not included. The profile shows some 300,000 clones, roughly 80% of them singletons. This receptor was obtained from a man between 25 and 39 years old in good health. Sequenced material: memory CD4+ T cells sorted from blood. Subset: CD45RA-negative fraction. The chain combines TRBV12-5 with TRBJ2-5; D call uncertain. CDR3 loop: CASGSAEETQYF. CDR3 DNA: TGTGCTAGTGGCTCCGCCGAGGAGACCCAGTACTTC. The full variable domain, completed using reference TRBV12-5 and TRBJ2-5, is DARVTQTPRHKVTEMGQEVTMRCQPILGHNTVFWYRQTMMQGLELLAYFRNRAPLDDSGMPKDRFSAEMPDATLATLKIQPSEPRDSAVYFCASGSAEETQYFGPGTRLLVL.